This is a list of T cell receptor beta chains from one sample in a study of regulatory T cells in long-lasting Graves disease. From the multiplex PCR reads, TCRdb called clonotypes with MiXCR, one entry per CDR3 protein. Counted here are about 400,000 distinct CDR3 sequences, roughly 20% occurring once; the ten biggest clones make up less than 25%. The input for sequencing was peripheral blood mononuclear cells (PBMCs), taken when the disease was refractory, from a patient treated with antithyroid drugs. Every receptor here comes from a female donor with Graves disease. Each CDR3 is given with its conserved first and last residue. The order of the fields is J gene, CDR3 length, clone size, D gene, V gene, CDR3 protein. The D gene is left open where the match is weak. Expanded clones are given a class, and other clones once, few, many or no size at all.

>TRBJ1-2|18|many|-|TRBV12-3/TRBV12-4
CASRVKGGPFDLHYGYTF
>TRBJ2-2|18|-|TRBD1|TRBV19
CASSLIRGGSVDTGELFF
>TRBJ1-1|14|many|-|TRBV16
CASSQLGLLTEAFF
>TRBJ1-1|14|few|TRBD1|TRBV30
CAWRPQGAHPEAFF
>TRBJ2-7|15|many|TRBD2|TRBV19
CASSLAATSEHEQYF
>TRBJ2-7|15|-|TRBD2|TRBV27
CASSHASGSSYEQYF
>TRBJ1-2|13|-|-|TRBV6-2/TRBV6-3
CASRYANEDGYTF
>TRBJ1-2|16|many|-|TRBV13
CASSLENQRRNYGYTF
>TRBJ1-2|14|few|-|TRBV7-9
CASSLAPNNYGYTF
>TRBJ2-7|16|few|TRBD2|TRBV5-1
CASSLGDGLVGVEQYF
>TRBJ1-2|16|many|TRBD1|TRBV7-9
CASSLVDREDHYGYTF
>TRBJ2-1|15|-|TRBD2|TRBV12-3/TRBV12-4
CASSSGTSRSYEQFF
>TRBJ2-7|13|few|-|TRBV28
CASRSGTPYEQYF
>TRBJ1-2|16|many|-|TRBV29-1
CSVVGRLTRSNYGYTF
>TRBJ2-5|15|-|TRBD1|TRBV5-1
CASSAQAGGRETQYF
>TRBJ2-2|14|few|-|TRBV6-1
CAAGPEVEAGELFF
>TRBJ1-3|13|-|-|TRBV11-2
CASSPDTGNTIYF
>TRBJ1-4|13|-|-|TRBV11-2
CASSVSTNEKLFF
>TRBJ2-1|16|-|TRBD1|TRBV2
CASSSLSWTGEEEQFF
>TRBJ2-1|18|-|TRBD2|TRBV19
CASSREGLDVFIYNEQFF
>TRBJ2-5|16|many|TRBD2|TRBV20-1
CSARPSLAGGRETQYF
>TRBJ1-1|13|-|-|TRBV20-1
CSATRLVPYEAFF
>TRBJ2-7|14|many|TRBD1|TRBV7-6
CASSPETGPYEQYF
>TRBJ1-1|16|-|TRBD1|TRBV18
CASSPPDRALFTEAFF
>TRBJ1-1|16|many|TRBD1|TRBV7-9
CASSMSPGTANTEAFF
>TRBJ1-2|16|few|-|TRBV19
CASSTISGQTVHGYTF
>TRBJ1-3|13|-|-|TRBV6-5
CASSYIQGNTIYF
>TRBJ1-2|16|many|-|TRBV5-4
CASSRSALQVPYGYTF
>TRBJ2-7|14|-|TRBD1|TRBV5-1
CASSRGQGSDEQYF
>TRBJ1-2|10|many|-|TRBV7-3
CAQEAYGYTF
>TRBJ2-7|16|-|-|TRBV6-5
CASSYGPGAMTYEQYF
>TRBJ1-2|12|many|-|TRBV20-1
CSAPGGIWGYTF
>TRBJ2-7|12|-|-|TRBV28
CATAPGFYEQYF
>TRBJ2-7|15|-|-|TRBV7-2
CASSLVGENSYEQYF
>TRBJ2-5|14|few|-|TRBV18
CASSPGPPTETQYF
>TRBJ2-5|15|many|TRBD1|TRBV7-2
CASSPRQGWSETQYF
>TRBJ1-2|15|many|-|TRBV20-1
CSARDRAGTIYGYTF
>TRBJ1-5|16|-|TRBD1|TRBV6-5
CASSSGQGKGNQPQHF
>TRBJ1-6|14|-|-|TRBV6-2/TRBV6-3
CASSYEEFRAPLHF
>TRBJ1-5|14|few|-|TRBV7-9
CASSSDIDNQPQHF
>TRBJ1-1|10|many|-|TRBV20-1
CSVAGSEAFF
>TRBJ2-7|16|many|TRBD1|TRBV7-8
CASSLAVGQISYEQYF
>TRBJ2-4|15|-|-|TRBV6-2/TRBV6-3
CASSESARVGYIQYF
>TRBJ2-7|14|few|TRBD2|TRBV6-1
CASMREGRNNEQYF
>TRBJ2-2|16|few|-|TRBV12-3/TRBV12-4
CASSQVMGLSTGELFF
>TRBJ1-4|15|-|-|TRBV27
CASSLLGGINEKLFF
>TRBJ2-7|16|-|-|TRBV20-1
CSARDLVGKFNYEQYF
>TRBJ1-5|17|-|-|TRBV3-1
CASSQGGGQYSNQPQHF
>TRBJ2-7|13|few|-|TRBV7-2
CASSKTDGYEQYF
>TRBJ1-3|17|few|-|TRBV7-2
CASRGGPQGSFGNTIYF